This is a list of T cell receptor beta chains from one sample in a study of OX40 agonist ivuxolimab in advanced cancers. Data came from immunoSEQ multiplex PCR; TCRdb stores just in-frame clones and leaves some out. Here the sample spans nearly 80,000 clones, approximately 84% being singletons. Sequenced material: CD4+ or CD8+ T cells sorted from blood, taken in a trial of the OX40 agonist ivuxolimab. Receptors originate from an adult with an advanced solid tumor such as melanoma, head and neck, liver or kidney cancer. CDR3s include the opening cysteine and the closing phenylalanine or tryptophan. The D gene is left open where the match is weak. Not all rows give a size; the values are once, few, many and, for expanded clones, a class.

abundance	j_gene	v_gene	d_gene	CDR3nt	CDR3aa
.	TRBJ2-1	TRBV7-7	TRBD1	TGTGCCAGCAGCCCCGGGACAGGGAACAATGAGCAGTTCTTC	CASSPGTGNNEQFF
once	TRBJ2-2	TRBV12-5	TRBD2	TGTGCTAGTGGTTACCTTGGACTAGTAGCCGGGGAGCTGTTTTTT	CASGYLGLVAGELFF
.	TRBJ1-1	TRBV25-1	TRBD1	TGTGCCAGCAGTGTAGGACAGGGGGGCTACACTGAAGCTTTCTTT	CASSVGQGGYTEAFF
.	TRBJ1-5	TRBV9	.	TGTGCCAGCAGCGTAGGGGGGTCCCGGGATCAGCCCCAGCATTTT	CASSVGGSRDQPQHF
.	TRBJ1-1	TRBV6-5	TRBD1	TGTGCCAGCAGGAGGGGGCTATACACTGAAGCTTTCTTT	CASRRGLYTEAFF
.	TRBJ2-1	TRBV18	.	TGTGCCAGCTCACGGGAAGGCGATGAGCAGTTCTTC	CASSREGDEQFF
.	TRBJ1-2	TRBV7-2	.	TGTGCCAGCAGCCCGGCCGGGGCGGATGGCTACACCTTC	CASSPAGADGYTF
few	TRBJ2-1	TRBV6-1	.	TGTGCCAGTTCGACTAGTAGAAGGAATGAGCAGTTCTTC	CASSTSRRNEQFF
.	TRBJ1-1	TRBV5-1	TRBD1	TGCGCCAGCAGCGTGACAGGGAGTGAGATTGCTTTCTTT	CASSVTGSEIAFF
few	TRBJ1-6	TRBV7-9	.	TGTGCCAGCAGCCCTAGGGGTAATTCACCCCTCCACTTT	CASSPRGNSPLHF
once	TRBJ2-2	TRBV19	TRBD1	TGTGCCAGTAGTAAGACAGGGCCAAACACCGGGGAGCTGTTTTTT	CASSKTGPNTGELFF
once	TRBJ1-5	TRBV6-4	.	TGTGCCAGCAGCCGCGGAAGCAATCAGCCCCAGCATTTT	CASSRGSNQPQHF
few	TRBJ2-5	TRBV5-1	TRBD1	TGCGCCAGCAGCGGGGACAGCAACCAAGAGACCCAGTACTTC	CASSGDSNQETQYF
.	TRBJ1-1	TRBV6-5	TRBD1	TGTGCCAGCAGTTACTCGGGGCAGGGGGACACTGAAGCTTTCTTT	CASSYSGQGDTEAFF
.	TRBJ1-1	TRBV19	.	TGTGCCAGTAGTATCGGTTTGACGGGGTCTGAAGCTTTCTTT	CASSIGLTGSEAFF
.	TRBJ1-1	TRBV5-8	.	TGTGCCAGCAGCCCGGATCGACCGGGAGGAGACACTGAAGCTTTCTTT	CASSPDRPGGDTEAFF
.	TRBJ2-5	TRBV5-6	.	TGTGCCAGCAGCTTGGTTTCGGAGACCCAGTACTTC	CASSLVSETQYF
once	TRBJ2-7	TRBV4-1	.	TGCGCCAGCAGCCAAGACTTCCCGGGATTCTCCTACGAGCAGTACTTC	CASSQDFPGFSYEQYF
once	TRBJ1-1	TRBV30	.	TGTGCCTGGAGTGTAGGCCCCACATCCGGCCAAGCTTTCTTT	CAWSVGPTSGQAFF
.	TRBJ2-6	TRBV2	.	TGTGCCAGCAGCGCGGGACACCTCTATAACGTCCTGACTTTC	CASSAGHLYNVLTF
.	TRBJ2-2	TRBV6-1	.	TGTGCCAGCGTGGACCTAGCGTACACCGGGGAGCTGTTTTTT	CASVDLAYTGELFF
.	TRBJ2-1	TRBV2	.	TGTGCCAGCGGGGATCCGTTACGCGACAATGAGCAGTTCTTC	CASGDPLRDNEQFF
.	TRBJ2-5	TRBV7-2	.	TGTGCCAGCAGCGTAGGGGCAGCCCAAGAGACCCAGTACTTC	CASSVGAAQETQYF
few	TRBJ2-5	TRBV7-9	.	TGTGCCAGCAGCTCGTACCAAGAGACCCAGTACTTC	CASSSYQETQYF
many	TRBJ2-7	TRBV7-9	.	TGTGCCAGCAGCTTCGACTCGTACGAGCAGTACTTC	CASSFDSYEQYF
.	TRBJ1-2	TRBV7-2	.	TGTGCCAGCAGCTTAAGTTATATCGGCGCAGGGAGCTATGGCTACACCTTC	CASSLSYIGAGSYGYTF
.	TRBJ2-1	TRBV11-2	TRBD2	TGTGCCAGCAGCTCTACTAGCGGGCCCCCCAATGAGCAGTTCTTC	CASSSTSGPPNEQFF
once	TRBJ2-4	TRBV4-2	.	TGTGCCAGCAGCTTGGATCAGGGCCCCCAAAACATTCAGTACTTC	CASSLDQGPQNIQYF
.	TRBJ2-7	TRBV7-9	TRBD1	TGTGCCAGCATCGCAACCGGGACAGGGGTCTACGAGCAGTACTTC	CASIATGTGVYEQYF
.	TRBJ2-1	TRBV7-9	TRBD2	TGTGCCAGCAGCTTAGCCCTAGCGGGCTCCTACAATGAGCAGTTCTTC	CASSLALAGSYNEQFF
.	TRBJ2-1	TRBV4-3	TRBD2	TGCGCCAGCAGCCAACCCAGCGGGAGCTCCTACAATGAGCAGTTCTTC	CASSQPSGSSYNEQFF
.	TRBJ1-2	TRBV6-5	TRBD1	TGTGCCAGCAGTCCTAGGCGAGAGGGGGCGCGAGGCTACACCTTC	CASSPRREGARGYTF
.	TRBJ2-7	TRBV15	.	TGTGCCACCAGCAGAGATCGCGCTACTAGAGGGACGAGCGAGCAGTACTTC	CATSRDRATRGTSEQYF